These T cell receptor beta chains were read from a single sample in a study of metastatic and nonmetastatic thyroid tumors. TCRdb reassembled clones from the PCR reads with MiXCR. The table includes some 30,000 clones, about 30% detected once. The sequencing input was blood. The receptors stem from a female donor with papillary thyroid cancer or a benign thyroid nodule (not recorded which). Some clones in this sample may be carry-over from other donors' samples. Both conserved end residues are part of each CDR3. The order of the fields is D gene, J gene, clone size, CDR3 length, V gene, CDR3 DNA, CDR3 protein. A D gene is named only where the DNA matches it firmly. For some rows the clone size is stated as once, few or many, or as a class when expanded; others skip it.

d_call: TRBD1; j_call: TRBJ1-2; clone_size: NA; cdr3_length: 14; v_call: TRBV3-1; cdr3_nt: TGTGCCAGCAGCCATGCGGACAGGGGTAGTGGCTACACCTTC; cdr3_aa: CASSHADRGSGYTF
d_call: NA; j_call: TRBJ1-2; clone_size: medium-sized; cdr3_length: 13; v_call: TRBV2; cdr3_nt: TGTGCCAGCAGTGAAGCGCGCGGTCATGGCTACACCTTC; cdr3_aa: CASSEARGHGYTF
d_call: TRBD1; j_call: TRBJ2-5; clone_size: many; cdr3_length: 16; v_call: TRBV4-1; cdr3_nt: TGCGCCAGCAGCCAAGTTTCGGGACAGGGTCGAGAGACCCAGTACTTC; cdr3_aa: CASSQVSGQGRETQYF
d_call: TRBD2; j_call: TRBJ2-7; clone_size: many; cdr3_length: 15; v_call: TRBV18; cdr3_nt: TGTGCCAGCTCACCACGGCAGGGAGGGCCCTACGAGCAGTACTTC; cdr3_aa: CASSPRQGGPYEQYF
d_call: TRBD1; j_call: TRBJ1-6; clone_size: NA; cdr3_length: 16; v_call: TRBV6-6; cdr3_nt: TGTGCCAGCAGTTACTCGTCGGGACAGCAAAATTCACCCCTCCACTTT; cdr3_aa: CASSYSSGQQNSPLHF
d_call: TRBD2; j_call: TRBJ2-7; clone_size: medium-sized; cdr3_length: 15; v_call: TRBV4-2; cdr3_nt: TGTGCCAGCAGCCCTACTAGCGGGAGCTCCTACGAGCAGTACTTC; cdr3_aa: CASSPTSGSSYEQYF
d_call: NA; j_call: TRBJ2-1; clone_size: many; cdr3_length: 13; v_call: TRBV19; cdr3_nt: TGTGCCAGTAGTATAACGACTCAGGGTGAGCAGTTCTTC; cdr3_aa: CASSITTQGEQFF
d_call: NA; j_call: TRBJ2-3; clone_size: many; cdr3_length: 14; v_call: TRBV6-1; cdr3_nt: TGTGCCAGCAGTGACACGGGGCGAGGTGATACGCAGTATTTT; cdr3_aa: CASSDTGRGDTQYF
d_call: TRBD2; j_call: TRBJ2-5; clone_size: NA; cdr3_length: 13; v_call: TRBV5-4; cdr3_nt: TGTGCCAGCAGCCGGGAGGGAAGGGAGACCCAGTACTTC; cdr3_aa: CASSREGRETQYF
d_call: NA; j_call: TRBJ1-2; clone_size: many; cdr3_length: 13; v_call: TRBV30; cdr3_nt: TGTGCCTGGAGTGTAGCACATTCTTATGGCTACACCTTC; cdr3_aa: CAWSVAHSYGYTF
d_call: NA; j_call: TRBJ2-7; clone_size: few; cdr3_length: 14; v_call: TRBV28; cdr3_nt: TGTTCCAGCACTTTGGATGGACAGAAAGACGAGCAGTACTTC; cdr3_aa: CSSTLDGQKDEQYF
d_call: NA; j_call: TRBJ1-1; clone_size: NA; cdr3_length: 13; v_call: TRBV5-5; cdr3_nt: TGTGCCAGCAGCCTAACAGGGTTCACTGAAGCTTTCTTT; cdr3_aa: CASSLTGFTEAFF
d_call: NA; j_call: TRBJ2-3; clone_size: NA; cdr3_length: 14; v_call: TRBV30; cdr3_nt: TGTGCCTCGAGTGTATCGAGCAAGGCAGATACTCAGTATTTT; cdr3_aa: CASSVSSKADTQYF
d_call: TRBD2; j_call: TRBJ2-2; clone_size: many; cdr3_length: 13; v_call: TRBV11-3; cdr3_nt: TGTGCCAGCAGCACGGGAGGTACCGGGGAGCTGTTTTTT; cdr3_aa: CASSTGGTGELFF
d_call: TRBD2; j_call: TRBJ2-1; clone_size: few; cdr3_length: 17; v_call: TRBV6-2/TRBV6-3; cdr3_nt: TGTGCCAGCAGTTACTCTCCGACTAGCGGGATCTACAATGAGCAGTTCTTC; cdr3_aa: CASSYSPTSGIYNEQFF
d_call: NA; j_call: TRBJ2-2; clone_size: many; cdr3_length: 16; v_call: TRBV3-1; cdr3_nt: TGTGCCAGCAGCCAAGCGCCTCCAGGGAACACCGGGGAGCTGTTTTTT; cdr3_aa: CASSQAPPGNTGELFF
d_call: TRBD1; j_call: TRBJ1-1; clone_size: NA; cdr3_length: 15; v_call: TRBV6-1; cdr3_nt: TGTGCCAGCAGAACGGCGGGACAGATGAACACTGAAGCTTTCTTT; cdr3_aa: CASRTAGQMNTEAFF
d_call: TRBD2; j_call: TRBJ2-3; clone_size: many; cdr3_length: 13; v_call: TRBV11-2; cdr3_nt: TGTGCCAGCAGCTGGACTAGCGGAGATACGCAGTATTTT; cdr3_aa: CASSWTSGDTQYF
d_call: NA; j_call: TRBJ1-2; clone_size: NA; cdr3_length: 14; v_call: TRBV6-2/TRBV6-3; cdr3_nt: TGTGCCAGCAGCGTGACTGATTATAGCTATGGCTACACCTTC; cdr3_aa: CASSVTDYSYGYTF
d_call: TRBD1; j_call: TRBJ2-7; clone_size: many; cdr3_length: 15; v_call: TRBV6-1; cdr3_nt: TGTGCCAGCAGTGAACCCGGAGGACAGGATTACGAGCAGTACTTC; cdr3_aa: CASSEPGGQDYEQYF
d_call: TRBD2; j_call: TRBJ2-7; clone_size: NA; cdr3_length: 14; v_call: TRBV6-1; cdr3_nt: TGTGCCAGCAGTCGGGCGGGAGGGCACTACGAGCAGTACTTC; cdr3_aa: CASSRAGGHYEQYF
d_call: NA; j_call: TRBJ2-3; clone_size: many; cdr3_length: 15; v_call: TRBV27; cdr3_nt: TGTGCCAGCGCTTTGGGGGCGGGACAAGCAGATACGCAGTATTTT; cdr3_aa: CASALGAGQADTQYF
d_call: TRBD1; j_call: TRBJ1-6; clone_size: few; cdr3_length: 15; v_call: TRBV28; cdr3_nt: TGTGCCAGCAGTTCACCGACAGGGAGAGGCTCACCCCTCCACTTT; cdr3_aa: CASSSPTGRGSPLHF
d_call: NA; j_call: TRBJ1-5; clone_size: many; cdr3_length: 15; v_call: TRBV5-1; cdr3_nt: TGCGCCAGCAGCACCGACGGGGTAAGCAATCAGCCCCAGCATTTT; cdr3_aa: CASSTDGVSNQPQHF
d_call: NA; j_call: TRBJ2-7; clone_size: many; cdr3_length: 11; v_call: TRBV7-2; cdr3_nt: TGTGCCAGCAGCTCATCAGAGTGGCAGTACTTC; cdr3_aa: CASSSSEWQYF
d_call: TRBD2; j_call: TRBJ2-7; clone_size: NA; cdr3_length: 15; v_call: TRBV28; cdr3_nt: TGTGCCAGCAGCCGGTCCGGGACTAGCCTCTACGAGCAGTACTTC; cdr3_aa: CASSRSGTSLYEQYF
d_call: TRBD1; j_call: TRBJ1-5; clone_size: many; cdr3_length: 21; v_call: TRBV6-9; cdr3_nt: TGTGCCAGCAGTTATAATAGGGTCGGACAGGGGACACCTTCTAGCAATCAGCCCCAGCATTTT; cdr3_aa: CASSYNRVGQGTPSSNQPQHF
d_call: NA; j_call: TRBJ2-1; clone_size: few; cdr3_length: 14; v_call: TRBV6-2/TRBV6-3; cdr3_nt: TGTGCCAGCAGTGCCAACTCCAGTTACAATGATCAGTTCTTC; cdr3_aa: CASSANSSYNDQFF
d_call: TRBD1; j_call: TRBJ1-5; clone_size: NA; cdr3_length: 15; v_call: TRBV7-2; cdr3_nt: TGTGCCAGCAGCACTCATCCGGGACAGGGTAAGCCCCAGCATTTT; cdr3_aa: CASSTHPGQGKPQHF
d_call: TRBD2; j_call: TRBJ2-1; clone_size: many; cdr3_length: 14; v_call: TRBV9; cdr3_nt: TGTGCCAGCAGCACTAGCGGGAGGGCGAATGAGCAGTTCTTC; cdr3_aa: CASSTSGRANEQFF
d_call: NA; j_call: TRBJ2-3; clone_size: many; cdr3_length: 16; v_call: TRBV6-6; cdr3_nt: TGTGCCAGCAGTTACTCGATCCCCGATGACGGGGATACGCAGTATTTT; cdr3_aa: CASSYSIPDDGDTQYF
d_call: TRBD2; j_call: TRBJ2-1; clone_size: NA; cdr3_length: 14; v_call: TRBV19; cdr3_nt: TGTGCCAGTAGTAGGACTAGCGATTACAATGAGCAGTTCTTC; cdr3_aa: CASSRTSDYNEQFF
d_call: NA; j_call: TRBJ2-7; clone_size: NA; cdr3_length: 17; v_call: TRBV3-1; cdr3_nt: TGTGCCAGCAGCCAGGAGGACAGTGGCCCAACATGCTACGAGCAGTACTTC; cdr3_aa: CASSQEDSGPTCYEQYF
d_call: TRBD1; j_call: TRBJ1-1; clone_size: many; cdr3_length: 15; v_call: TRBV19; cdr3_nt: TGTGCCAGTAGTCCTCGGGACAGGATGAACACTGAAGCTTTCTTT; cdr3_aa: CASSPRDRMNTEAFF
d_call: NA; j_call: TRBJ1-6; clone_size: many; cdr3_length: 12; v_call: TRBV28; cdr3_nt: TGTGCCAGCAGTTCGGGGGGTTCACCCCTCCACTTT; cdr3_aa: CASSSGGSPLHF
d_call: TRBD1; j_call: TRBJ1-6; clone_size: many; cdr3_length: 15; v_call: TRBV20-1; cdr3_nt: TGCAGTGCTGCCTCCGGGACAGACCTAAATTCACCCCTCCACTTT; cdr3_aa: CSAASGTDLNSPLHF
d_call: NA; j_call: TRBJ2-5; clone_size: many; cdr3_length: 10; v_call: TRBV20-1; cdr3_nt: TGCAGTGCTAGTAAGGAGACCCAGTACTTC; cdr3_aa: CSASKETQYF
d_call: TRBD2; j_call: TRBJ2-3; clone_size: many; cdr3_length: 15; v_call: TRBV5-4; cdr3_nt: TGTGCCAGCAGCTTGGAAGCGGGAGAACTGGATACGCAGTATTTT; cdr3_aa: CASSLEAGELDTQYF
d_call: NA; j_call: TRBJ2-3; clone_size: NA; cdr3_length: 14; v_call: TRBV30; cdr3_nt: TGTGCCTGGACGACAGGACCTAGCACAGATACGCACTATTTT; cdr3_aa: CAWTTGPSTDTHYF
d_call: NA; j_call: TRBJ1-6; clone_size: once; cdr3_length: 13; v_call: TRBV7-9; cdr3_nt: TGTGCCAGTAATACAGTGGTTAATGCACCCCTCCACTTT; cdr3_aa: CASNTVVNAPLHF
d_call: TRBD1; j_call: TRBJ2-1; clone_size: NA; cdr3_length: 14; v_call: TRBV19; cdr3_nt: TGTGCCAGTAGTATCGGGCGGACAGGCGATGAGCAGTTCTTC; cdr3_aa: CASSIGRTGDEQFF
d_call: NA; j_call: TRBJ2-3; clone_size: many; cdr3_length: 15; v_call: TRBV20-1; cdr3_nt: TGCAGTGCTTACCGAAGTGGGAGGAGCACAGATACGCAGTATTTT; cdr3_aa: CSAYRSGRSTDTQYF
d_call: TRBD1; j_call: TRBJ1-1; clone_size: many; cdr3_length: 14; v_call: TRBV19; cdr3_nt: TGTGCCAGTAGTTTACAGGGGGCAGGCACTGAAGCTTTCTTT; cdr3_aa: CASSLQGAGTEAFF
d_call: NA; j_call: TRBJ2-7; clone_size: NA; cdr3_length: 14; v_call: TRBV20-1; cdr3_nt: TGCAGTGCTGTAGGCACTATCCCAACGGGGGAGCAGTACTTC; cdr3_aa: CSAVGTIPTGEQYF
d_call: NA; j_call: TRBJ2-3; clone_size: many; cdr3_length: 16; v_call: TRBV7-6; cdr3_nt: TGTGCCAGCAGCTTAGGAGCGGTGGGAGGCACAGATACGCAGTATTTT; cdr3_aa: CASSLGAVGGTDTQYF
d_call: NA; j_call: TRBJ2-7; clone_size: NA; cdr3_length: 14; v_call: TRBV12-3/TRBV12-4; cdr3_nt: TGTGCCAGCAGTTTGTCCCGGCTGGGGTACGAGCAGTACTTC; cdr3_aa: CASSLSRLGYEQYF
d_call: NA; j_call: TRBJ2-7; clone_size: few; cdr3_length: 12; v_call: TRBV9; cdr3_nt: TGTGCCAGCAGCGTACTCGCGGGTGAGCAGTACTTC; cdr3_aa: CASSVLAGEQYF
d_call: TRBD1; j_call: TRBJ2-7; clone_size: NA; cdr3_length: 15; v_call: TRBV7-2; cdr3_nt: TGTGCCAGCAGCTTAGGGGGTGGACAGGTCTACGAGCAGTACTTC; cdr3_aa: CASSLGGGQVYEQYF
d_call: TRBD2; j_call: TRBJ2-1; clone_size: many; cdr3_length: 13; v_call: TRBV6-1; cdr3_nt: TGTGCCAGCAGAGGGCTAGCGGACAATGAGCAGTTCTTC; cdr3_aa: CASRGLADNEQFF
d_call: NA; j_call: TRBJ2-1; clone_size: many; cdr3_length: 14; v_call: TRBV7-4; cdr3_nt: TGTGCCAGCAGCTTAAGGCGCCGTTTGGTTGAGCAGTTCTTC; cdr3_aa: CASSLRRRLVEQFF
d_call: TRBD2; j_call: TRBJ2-1; clone_size: many; cdr3_length: 14; v_call: TRBV15; cdr3_nt: TGTGCCACCAGCACTAGCGGGAGGGGCAATGAGCAGTTCTTC; cdr3_aa: CATSTSGRGNEQFF
d_call: NA; j_call: TRBJ1-1; clone_size: NA; cdr3_length: 15; v_call: TRBV7-3; cdr3_nt: TGTGCCAGCAGCTTATCGACGGGGCTGGGGACTGAAGCTTTCTTT; cdr3_aa: CASSLSTGLGTEAFF
d_call: NA; j_call: TRBJ2-7; clone_size: NA; cdr3_length: 15; v_call: TRBV3-1; cdr3_nt: TGTGCCAGCAGCCAAGGGCGGTGGGCCCGCTACGAGCAGTACTTC; cdr3_aa: CASSQGRWARYEQYF
d_call: NA; j_call: TRBJ1-5; clone_size: many; cdr3_length: 14; v_call: TRBV6-1; cdr3_nt: TGTGCCGGAAAAGATCCAGGAAGCAATCAGCCCCAGCATTTT; cdr3_aa: CAGKDPGSNQPQHF